This entry is about one T cell receptor (beta chain). Its antigen remains unknown. V shed 5 bases and J shed 5 bases, with 16 bases lying between them. The CDR3 runs 14 residues. Per germline, CDR1 SEHNR and CDR2 FQNEAQ (reference sequence). Method: immunoSEQ multiplex PCR; TCRdb's copy keeps in-frame clones and lacks some. The table lists about 180,000 clones, roughly 89% of them singletons. This sample is drawn from a study of Ad26.COV2.S vaccination and SARS-CoV-2 variants. Points from the study as a whole: After vaccination, reports described spike-specific CD8+ and CD4+ T cell responses as showing substantial breadth.

The chain links TRBV7-9 to TRBJ2-7; D uncertain. The receptor comes from a human donor who had recovered from COVID-19. The source material was peripheral blood, sampled after recovery from COVID-19. The CDR3 sequence: CASSPNGLTHEQYF. The CDR3 DNA follows: TGTGCCAGCAGCCCAAACGGGCTAACTCACGAGCAGTACTTC.